The clone carrying this T cell receptor (beta chain) was counted at least ten times. Antigen: not known. Preparation of TCR beta libraries was done by quantitative 5'-RACE with molecular barcodes. Via MiXCR, TCRdb re-called the 5' RACE reads, giving one row per CDR3 protein. The sample shows about 140,000 distinct CDR3 sequences, about 7% of them seen only once. This sample was taken from a study of CD8 T cells in ankylosing spondylitis. Notes on the study in general: A motif of roughly 8 highly homologous TCR beta variants was seen as apparently characteristic of ankylosing spondylitis blood. Significantly higher representation of disease-linked clones was reported for matched ankylosing spondylitis synovial fluid. In synovial fluid and blood from reactive arthritis, some motif variants were previously reported.

This sequence originates from a female donor with ankylosing spondylitis or in good health (not recorded which). The sample was blood, either unsorted or a sorted T cell fraction (not recorded which).

As DNA, the CDR3 is TGCGCCAGCAGCTACGGACTAGCGGGGGGGACATCCTACAATGAGCAGTTCTTC. It yields the protein CASSYGLAGGTSYNEQFF. This sequence joins TRBV5-1 and TRBJ2-1, with 15 nucleotides matching TRBD2. In germline, CDR1 is SGHRS, CDR2 YFSETQ. Germline trimming cut 3 bases from V and 1 base from J; bases unmatched to any gene: 5. This CDR3 is built from 18 residues.